This is a list of T cell receptor beta chains from one sample in a study of T cells in Graves' hyperthyroidism and ophthalmopathy. TCRdb processed the multiplex PCR reads anew with MiXCR; each CDR3 protein has one entry. In the table there are fewer than 700,000 distinct CDR3 sequences, 15% to 20% of which are singletons. Sequencing used blood. The receptors were sampled from a woman in her twenties or thirties with Graves' hyperthyroidism. The CDR3 runs from the conserved cysteine through the conserved F or W. D genes are given only for firm matches. A row's size may be missing; if present it is once, few, many or a size class.

>TRBV7-2|TRBJ2-2|TRBD1|.
CASSRGGGPGELFF
TGTGCCAGCAGCCGAGGGGGCGGGCCGGGGGAGCTGTTTTTT
>TRBV2|TRBJ2-7|.|many
CASSEGASSNEQYF
TGTGCCAGCAGTGAAGGGGCTAGTTCGAACGAGCAGTACTTC
>TRBV19|TRBJ2-3|.|few
CASSSSLGADTQYF
TGTGCCAGTAGCTCGTCCTTGGGCGCAGATACGCAGTATTTT
>TRBV28|TRBJ1-2|TRBD1|many
CASREGAHGYTF
TGTGCCAGCAGGGAGGGGGCGCACGGCTACACCTTC
>TRBV27|TRBJ2-3|TRBD1|many
CASSLEAGGADTQYF
TGTGCCAGCAGTTTGGAAGCAGGGGGCGCAGATACGCAGTATTTT
>TRBV27|TRBJ2-2|.|many
CASSFGAGAGELFF
TGTGCCAGCAGTTTTGGGGCAGGAGCCGGGGAGCTGTTTTTT
>TRBV12-3/TRBV12-4|TRBJ2-7|.|many
CASSFFPYEQYF
TGTGCCAGCAGTTTCTTTCCCTACGAGCAGTACTTC
>TRBV20-1|TRBJ2-7|TRBD2|.
CSAPPLGGSSYEQYF
TGCAGTGCCCCTCCTCTTGGCGGGAGCTCCTACGAGCAGTACTTC
>TRBV7-9|TRBJ2-2|TRBD2|many
CASSLLAGATGELFF
TGTGCCAGCAGTTTATTAGCGGGCGCCACCGGGGAGCTGTTTTTT
>TRBV20-1|TRBJ2-3|.|few
CSAPYRPDTQYF
TGCAGTGCCCCCTACCGCCCAGATACGCAGTATTTT
>TRBV12-3/TRBV12-4|TRBJ2-7|TRBD1|many
CASKATGESGEQYF
TGTGCCAGCAAGGCGACAGGGGAGAGTGGCGAGCAGTACTTC
>TRBV29-1|TRBJ2-2|.|few
CSVEGGENTGELFF
TGCAGCGTTGAAGGCGGTGAGAACACCGGGGAGCTGTTTTTT
>TRBV27|TRBJ2-7|.|.
CASSLVGGMGREQYF
TGTGCCAGCAGTTTAGTTGGCGGGATGGGGCGCGAGCAGTACTTC
>TRBV2|TRBJ2-2|.|many
CASSTAGTSNTGELFF
TGTGCCAGCAGCACAGCCGGGACATCGAACACCGGGGAGCTGTTTTTT
>TRBV29-1|TRBJ2-2|TRBD1|.
CSVLQGASTGELFF
TGCAGCGTTTTACAGGGGGCGAGCACCGGGGAGCTGTTTTTT
>TRBV29-1|TRBJ1-1|.|.
CSVEEKGWEAFF
TGCAGCGTTGAAGAAAAGGGGTGGGAAGCTTTCTTT
>TRBV7-7|TRBJ2-2|TRBD2|.
CASSSGAGGPTGELFF
TGTGCTAGCAGCTCAGGTGCGGGAGGTCCAACCGGGGAGCTGTTTTTT
>TRBV28|TRBJ2-5|.|many
CASRPGTETQYF
TGTGCCAGCAGGCCGGGAACCGAGACCCAGTACTTC
>TRBV12-3/TRBV12-4|TRBJ2-3|.|many
CASSLFYPAGEDTQYF
TGTGCCAGCAGTTTATTTTACCCGGCTGGGGAGGATACGCAGTATTTT
>TRBV7-3|TRBJ2-1|.|many
CASSLTPNNEQFF
TGTGCCAGCAGCTTAACCCCAAACAATGAGCAGTTCTTC
>TRBV5-1|TRBJ2-3|.|few
CASSSEGPDTQYF
TGCGCCAGCAGCTCGGAGGGTCCCGATACGCAGTATTTT
>TRBV6-2/TRBV6-3|TRBJ2-1|.|.
CASRFASESGNEQFF
TGTGCCAGCAGGTTCGCGTCGGAGTCTGGTAATGAGCAGTTCTTC
>TRBV20-1|TRBJ1-1|.|few
CSARVTVNTEAFF
TGCAGTGCTAGGGTGACGGTGAACACTGAAGCTTTCTTT
>TRBV2|TRBJ2-3|TRBD2|many
CASSEYRGELDTQYF
TGTGCCAGCAGTGAATATCGGGGGGAACTAGATACGCAGTATTTT
>TRBV4-2|TRBJ2-5|TRBD2|.
CASSQTYSVGLAGGGGETQYF
TGTGCCAGCAGCCAAACTTACAGCGTGGGACTAGCGGGAGGAGGAGGAGAGACCCAGTACTTC
>TRBV3-1|TRBJ2-7|.|many
CASSQEGGEQYF
TGTGCCAGCAGCCAAGAAGGGGGTGAGCAGTACTTC
>TRBV5-6|TRBJ1-2|.|few
CASSRETALYGYTF
TGTGCCAGCAGCCGGGAGACAGCTCTATATGGCTACACCTTC
>TRBV20-1|TRBJ1-1|TRBD1|many
CSAETGFGNTEAFF
TGCAGTGCCGAGACAGGGTTTGGGAACACTGAAGCTTTCTTT
>TRBV5-1|TRBJ2-3|TRBD1|many
CASSERPGQVTDTQYF
TGCGCCAGCAGCGAGCGACCGGGACAGGTCACAGATACGCAGTATTTT
>TRBV29-1|TRBJ1-1|TRBD1|many
CSVKDRETPGTEAFF
TGCAGCGTTAAAGACAGGGAGACGCCGGGCACTGAAGCTTTCTTT
>TRBV4-1|TRBJ2-7|TRBD1|.
CASSQEDRGVDEQYF
TGCGCCAGCAGCCAAGAGGACAGGGGGGTGGACGAGCAGTACTTC
>TRBV19|TRBJ2-2|.|few
CASKGPANTGELFF
TGTGCCAGTAAGGGGCCCGCGAACACCGGGGAGCTGTTTTTT
>TRBV6-1|TRBJ2-7|TRBD1|few
CATIAGTENYEQYF
TGTGCCACAATCGCCGGGACAGAGAACTACGAGCAGTACTTC